This entry lists 21 T cell receptor beta chains sequenced from one sample in a study of prognosis after radiotherapy for stage I lung cancer. From genomic DNA, two-round multiplex PCR was used to amplify TCR beta CDR3. Primers (each specific to one TRBV or TRBJ gene) were used in first-round PCR. MiXCR, applied by TCRdb to the multiplex PCR reads, yields one record per CDR3 protein. The sample has around 26,000 distinct CDR3 sequences; 46% are singletons. The sample was PBMCs, taken before or after stereotactic body radiation therapy (not recorded which). Receptors were obtained from a donor over 45 with non-small cell lung cancer.

The table lists this clonotype with many counts. This chain uses TRBV4-1 with TRBJ1-5; tentative D call: TRBD1 (6 bases). V dropped 4 bases and J dropped 7 bases, with 20 bases sitting between them. This CDR3 comprises 16 residues. The V gene's germline CDR1 is MGHRA and CDR2 YSYEKL. CDR3: CASSRVQQGGGQPQHF. DNA for the CDR3: TGCGCCAGCAGCCGCGTCCAGCAAGGCGGGGGCCAGCCCCAGCATTTT.

The sample holds many counts of this clonotype. This chain links TRBV9 with TRBJ1-2; D possibly corresponds to TRBD1 (5 bases). This CDR3 region has 17 residues. With 0 bases removed from V and 2 bases from J, the gap between germline ends came to 17 bases. CDR1 is SGDLS, CDR2 YYNGEE, per germline. The CDR3 loop reads CASSVVLRAMGNYGYTF. CDR3 bases: TGTGCCAGCAGCGTAGTACTCAGGGCCATGGGAAACTATGGCTACACCTTC.

Ten or more counts support this clonotype. The V call is TRBV14, the J call TRBJ1-1, with no clear D. Trimming left V 4 bases short and J 3 bases short, with 18 bases between. Per the germline V gene, CDR1 is SGHDN and CDR2 is FVKESK. This CDR3 contains 16 residues. The CDR3 region has the DNA TGTGCCAGCAGCCCCCCGGGCCAACTCCTGGACACTGAAGCTTTCTTT. Amino acids: CASSPPGQLLDTEAFF.

Regarding this clonotype: At one boundary the junction diverges from the germline segment, which might be a read error. The chain combines TRBV19 with TRBJ1-5; TRBD1 aligns across 8 bases. The CDR3 is 14 amino acids. CDR1 LNHDA and CDR2 SQIVND come from the germline V gene (reference sequence). CDR3 coding DNA: TGTGACAGTAGTATAGGACAGGGATATCAGCCCAAGCATTTT. This translates into CDSSIGQGYQPKHF. Variable domain in full (rest from reference TRBV19 and TRBJ1-5): DGGITQSPKYLFRKEGQNVTLSCEQNLNHDAMYWYRQDPGQGLRLIYYSQIVNDFQKGDIAEGYSVSREKKESFPLTVTSAQKNPTAFYLCDSSIGQGYQPKHFGDGTRLSIL.

Notes on this clonotype: A far larger clone is one nucleotide away, so this likely arose from a read error. This CDR3 is CASSLPGEQHF. CDR3 DNA sequence: TGTGCCAGCAGCCTACCAGGGGAGCAGCACTTC. The V call is TRBV7-9, the J call TRBJ2-7; a weak D match, TRBD1 (6 bases). The CDR3 loop spans 11 amino acids. Germline lookup yields CDR1 SEHNR and CDR2 FQNEAQ (reference sequence).

Comments on this clonotype: With only one base between it and a far larger clone, this is likely a read error. The V call is TRBV6-5, the J call TRBJ1-5, with D possibly TRBD1 on 6 matching bases. Trimming stripped 6 bases from V and 8 bases from J, with 20 bases between. CDR3 length equals 15 residues. Germline CDR1 is MNHEY and CDR2 is SVGAGI. The CDR3 DNA follows: TGTGCCAGCAGCCTCACAGGGAGTAAAAGGGAGCCCCAGCATTTT. Translation gives CASSLTGSKREPQHF.

This clonotype was counted at least ten times. The chain recombines TRBV6-5 with TRBJ2-1, with TRBD1 identical over 7 bases. The CDR3 has 17 residues. CDR1 MNHEY and CDR2 SVGAGI come from the germline V gene. J gave up 6 bases and V 0 bases, and 11 bases lay outside the gene matches. CDR3 coding DNA: TGTGCCAGCAGTTACTCGCCTCCCGGACAGGCCGGCAATGAGCAGTTCTTC. Encoded protein: CASSYSPPGQAGNEQFF.

The V and J genes are TRBV7-3 and TRBJ2-1; TRBD2 matches at 8 bases. Trimming removed 8 bases from V and 8 bases from J; junction bases left unmatched: 2. Germline V lookup: CDR1 SGHTA, CDR2 FQGTGA. The length of the CDR3 is 11 residues. The CDR3 loop is CASGREDEQFF. CDR3 DNA: TGTGCCAGCGGGCGGGAGGATGAGCAGTTCTTC.

The rearrangement uses TRBV11-1 and TRBJ2-1; 7 bases agree with TRBD1. Germline trimming cut 5 bases from V and 6 bases from J; bases unmatched to any gene: 7. The CDR3 has 14 amino acids. CDR1 and CDR2 (germline): SGHAT, FQDESV (reference sequence). The CDR3 coding sequence is TGTGCCAGCAGCCTCCCGGACAGGTTCAATGAGCAGTTCTTC. It codes for CASSLPDRFNEQFF.

The chain couples TRBV6-1 to TRBJ2-7, with 13 bases identical to TRBD2. With 10 bases clipped from V and 6 bases from J, the junction kept 9 bases outside the gene matches. Germline loops: CDR1 MNHNS, CDR2 SASEGT. This CDR3 has 14 residues. The DNA of the CDR3 is TGTGCCACTTCAGGACTAGCGGGAGTGGGCGAGCAGTACTTC. Translation: CATSGLAGVGEQYF.

This clonotype was recorded at least ten times. The chain recombines TRBV5-6 with TRBJ1-4; 7 bases match TRBD1. Germline trimming cut 0 bases from V and 10 bases from J; bases unmatched to any gene: 9. Germline V lookup: CDR1 SGHDT, CDR2 YYEEEE. CDR3 length: 15 amino acids. In DNA form, the CDR3 reads TGTGCCAGCAGCTTGGATCAGGGGGGAGCAGGAAAACTGTTTTTT. Translated: CASSLDQGGAGKLFF.

This clonotype is medium-sized (0.01 to 0.1%) within its sample. J is TRBJ1-6 and V is TRBV6-1; 8 nucleotides agree with TRBD1. V trimming: 9 bases; J trimming: 7 bases; junction bases outside the gene matches: 5. CDR3 size: 13 residues. CDR1 MNHNS and CDR2 SASEGT come from the germline V gene. CDR3: CASWTGQNSPLHF. CDR3 DNA: TGTGCCAGTTGGACAGGGCAAAATTCACCCCTCCACTTT.

The V gene is TRBV19, the J gene TRBJ1-2; D is ambiguous. CDR3 length equals 14 residues. The V gene lost 3 bases and the J gene lost 5 bases, with 13 bases spanning the gap. Per germline, CDR1 LNHDA and CDR2 SQIVND (reference sequence). CDR3 bases: TGTGCCAGTAGTATCCTCGACGCTGGATATGGCTACACCTTC. Translated, it gives CASSILDAGYGYTF.

There are many counts of this clonotype. In DNA, the CDR3 is TGTGCCAGCAGCCTGCCCGGGACAGGGGGTACTGAAGCTTTCTTT. Translating it yields CASSLPGTGGTEAFF. This chain joins TRBV3-1 and TRBJ1-1, with TRBD1 matching 11 bases. The germline V gene has CDR1 LGHDT and CDR2 YNNKEL (reference sequence). After removal of 4 bases from V and 5 bases from J, the junction contained 6 bases not matched to a gene. The CDR3 has 15 residues.

At least ten counts were recorded for this clonotype. The gene calls are TRBV20-1 and TRBJ2-5; 9 nucleotides align to TRBD2. This CDR3 comprises 15 residues. Germline CDR1 is DFQATT and CDR2 is SNEGSKA (reference sequence). V shed 1 base, J shed 5 bases, and the junction held 8 bases outside the gene matches. This CDR3 reads CSARVLRGGSETQYF. CDR3 nucleotide sequence: TGCAGTGCTAGAGTTCTGCGGGGGGGCTCGGAGACCCAGTACTTC.

This clonotype is termed medium-sized (0.01 to 0.1%). The chain recombines TRBV6-2 or TRBV6-3 with TRBJ1-1, with a weak D call TRBD1 (6 bases). V was pared by 0 bases and J by 1 base, with 6 bases between. The CDR3 totals 14 residues. Germline values: CDR1 MNHEY, CDR2 SVGEGT. The CDR3 DNA is TGTGCCAGCAGTTACTCGGACAGGAACACTGAAGCTTTCTTT. It encodes CASSYSDRNTEAFF.

In this sample, this clonotype turned up many times. V usage is TRBV5-8 and J usage is TRBJ2-7, with D possibly being TRBD1 or TRBD2 (5 bases each). Germline assignment: CDR1 SGHTS and CDR2 YDEGEE. CDR3 length: 15 amino acids. With 1 base removed from V and 5 bases from J, the gap between germline ends came to 16 bases. The CDR3 coding sequence is TGTGCCAGCAGCTTGATTGGGGGAAGTTTCAACGAGCAGTACTTC. As protein: CASSLIGGSFNEQYF.

The gene calls are TRBV6-1 and TRBJ2-1; no firm D call. The V gene lost 7 bases and the J gene lost 8 bases, with 18 bases spanning the gap. This CDR3 region has 14 residues. Germline lookup yields CDR1 MNHNS and CDR2 SASEGT. The CDR3 bases are TGTGCCAGCACCCAAGGGTCAGCTTGGTATGAGCAGTTCTTC. This encodes CASTQGSAWYEQFF.

This clonotype is medium-sized by share. V usage is TRBV11-2 and J usage is TRBJ1-1; 8 bases fit TRBD1. Losses at the gene ends were 7 bases for V and 4 bases for J; bases not matched to a gene: 5. The germline V gene has CDR1 SGHAT and CDR2 FQNNGV. This CDR3 spans 13 amino acids. The CDR3 here is CASTEDRATEAFF. DNA for the CDR3: TGTGCCAGCACCGAGGACAGGGCCACTGAAGCTTTCTTT. The full variable domain, its missing parts supplied by reference TRBV11-2 and TRBJ1-1, is EAGVAQSPRYKIIEKRQSVAFWCNPISGHATLYWYQQILGQGPKLLIQFQNNGVVDDSQLPKDRFSAERLKGVDSTLKIQPAKLEDSAVYLCASTEDRATEAFFGQGTRLTVV.

The rearrangement links TRBV3-1 to TRBJ1-5, with 8 bases that match TRBD1. With 5 bases clipped from V and 3 bases from J, the junction kept 6 bases outside the gene matches. Looked up from germline, CDR1 is LGHDT and CDR2 is YNNKEL (reference sequence). The CDR3 is 15 amino acids. CDR3 amino acids: CASSSGTGNNQPQHF. The CDR3 region has the DNA TGTGCCAGCAGCTCCGGGACAGGTAACAATCAGCCCCAGCATTTT.

On this clonotype: This sequence may be a read error, since a much larger clone differs from it by one base. The CDR3 DNA follows: TGTGCCAGCCCTCGGCGGAGCGAGGAGACCCAGTACTTC. It yields the protein CASPRRSEETQYF. The chain has TRBV6-2 or TRBV6-3 and TRBJ2-5; unclear D gene. CDR3 length equals 13 residues. V gave up 8 bases and J gave up 5 bases, with 15 bases separating them. Germline V CDR1 and CDR2: MNHEY, SVGEGT.